This passage covers 17 T cell receptor beta chains from one sample sequenced in a study of T cell responses to AZD1222 COVID-19 vaccine. Produced via immunoSEQ multiplex PCR; TCRdb's table is partial and in-frame only. Counted here are roughly 120,000 clones, 85% to 95% occurring once; the ten biggest clones make up 5%. The sample consisted of peripheral blood, taken 28 days after the second AZD1222 dose. Receptor source: an adult who received the AZD1222 COVID-19 vaccine.

The chain is built from TRBV12-3 or TRBV12-4 and TRBJ2-7, with unresolved D. The CDR3 contains 13 residues. Deletions cut 2 bases from V and 2 bases from J, with 7 bases between. The CDR3 DNA sequence: TGTGCCAGCAGTTTACGAAGGACCTACGAGCAGTACTTC. It yields the protein CASSLRRTYEQYF.

The chain is built from TRBV9 and TRBJ2-5, with 8 bases lining up with TRBD2. V shed 0 bases, J shed 5 bases, and the junction held 9 bases outside the gene matches. The CDR3 loop spans 16 amino acids. Germline values: CDR1 SGDLS, CDR2 YYNGEE. CDR3 amino acids: CASSVDGGAFLETQYF. The DNA of the CDR3 is TGTGCCAGCAGCGTAGACGGGGGGGCCTTCCTGGAGACCCAGTACTTC.

V usage is TRBV25-1 and J usage is TRBJ2-7, with 10 bases fitting TRBD2. V was clipped by 1 base and J by 7 bases; unmatched bases: 10. This CDR3 has 16 amino acids. Germline CDR1 reads MGHDK; CDR2 reads SYGVNS. CDR3 region: CASSELGAGGGREQYF. The DNA of the CDR3 is TGTGCCAGCAGTGAATTAGGAGCGGGAGGGGGAAGAGAGCAGTACTTC.

The chain combines TRBV6-5 with TRBJ2-2; D might be TRBD1 (5 bases). CDR1 and CDR2 from the germline V gene are MNHEY and SVGAGI. This CDR3 spans 16 amino acids. V was clipped by 2 bases and J by 6 bases, with 16 bases between them. The CDR3 spells CASSYSTGAGAGELFF. In DNA, the CDR3 is TGTGCCAGCAGTTACAGCACAGGTGCTGGGGCCGGGGAGCTGTTTTTT.

This clone was detected a few times. This chain connects TRBV23-1 to TRBJ2-7; D may be TRBD1 or TRBD2 (5 bases each). TRBV23-1 is an open reading frame whose function is uncertain. V lost 0 bases and J lost 0, with 12 bases in between. The CDR3 runs 16 residues. DNA of the CDR3: TGCGCCAGCAGTCAATCTATTCCGGGGCCCTCCTACGAGCAGTACTTC. This codes for CASSQSIPGPSYEQYF.

The chain combines TRBV5-3 with TRBJ2-1; 14 nucleotides align to TRBD2. TRBV5-3 is given ORF status, its function remaining uncertain. The V gene end was trimmed by 3 bases and the J gene end by 9 bases; junction bases not matched to a gene: 5. The CDR3 contains 15 residues. CDR3 residues: CARSWGTSGSLEQFF. The DNA for the CDR3 is TGTGCCAGAAGCTGGGGGACTAGCGGGAGTCTTGAGCAGTTCTTC.

The V and J genes are TRBV13 and TRBJ1-2; D uncertain. V dropped 5 bases and J dropped 7 bases, with 17 bases sitting between them. Germline assignment: CDR1 PRHDT and CDR2 FYEKMQ (reference sequence). CDR3 length: 14 residues. The CDR3 here is CASSEPDGEIGYTF. As DNA, the CDR3 is TGTGCCAGCAGCGAACCGGACGGCGAGATTGGCTACACCTTC.

The genes are TRBV6-2 or TRBV6-3 and TRBJ2-2, with D uncertain. Trimming left V 1 base short and J 7 bases short, with 10 bases between. Germline lookup yields CDR1 MNHEY and CDR2 SVGEGT. The CDR3 totals 14 residues. The CDR3 loop is CASSYWSESGELFF. CDR3 nucleotide sequence: TGTGCCAGCAGTTACTGGAGTGAGAGCGGGGAGCTGTTTTTT.

The chain's CDR3 is CSVENGQSTEAFF. CDR3 sequence (DNA): TGCAGCGTTGAAAACGGACAGAGCACTGAAGCTTTCTTT. The chain has TRBV29-1 and TRBJ1-1; tentative D call: TRBD1 (6 bases). From germline, CDR1 is SQVTM and CDR2 ANQGSEA. V lost 2 bases and J 4 bases, leaving 11 bases between the germline ends. The CDR3 is 13 residues long.

The chain employs TRBV19 and TRBJ2-5; 8 bases line up with TRBD1. This CDR3 region has 17 residues. Trimming at V came to 5 bases and at J to 5 bases, leaving 16 bases not matched to a gene. Germline V gene lookup returns CDR1 LNHDA and CDR2 SQIVND (reference sequence). CDR3 nucleotide sequence: TGTGCCAGTAGTGCCATCAGAGGACAGGGAGGCAGGGAGACCCAGTACTTC. It is translated as CASSAIRGQGGRETQYF.

CDR3: CASSSPGTGHEKLFF. For the CDR3, the DNA is TGCGCCAGCAGCTCGCCCGGGACAGGGCATGAAAAACTGTTTTTT. The chain joins TRBV5-1 to TRBJ1-4, with TRBD1 identical over 9 bases. The V and J ends lost 3 bases and 6 bases, in that order; junction bases with no gene match: 6. The CDR3 is made up of 15 amino acids. The germline CDR1 and CDR2 sequences are SGHRS and YFSETQ. Full variable domain (remainder filled in from reference TRBV5-1 and TRBJ1-4): KAGVTQTPRYLIKTRGQQVTLSCSPISGHRSVSWYQQTPGQGLQFLFEYFSETQRNKGNFPGRFSGRQFSNSRSEMNVSTLELGDSALYLCASSSPGTGHEKLFFGSGTQLSVL.

The chain combines TRBV7-9 with TRBJ1-6; TRBD1 is a possible D gene (5 bases). This CDR3 has 15 residues. The ends were cut back, 5 bases at V and 9 bases at J, with 17 bases in the middle. CDR1 SEHNR and CDR2 FQNEAQ come from the germline V gene (reference sequence). The CDR3 is CASSPLQGFSSPLHF. CDR3 coding DNA: TGTGCCAGCAGCCCCCTCCAGGGATTTAGTTCACCCCTCCACTTT.

This chain links TRBV18 with TRBJ2-7, with a possible D match to TRBD1 (6 bases). Germline loops: CDR1 KGHSH, CDR2 LQKENI. The CDR3 consists of 12 residues. Between the trimmed V and J ends, which lost 8 bases and 5 bases, there was a span of 13 bases. The chain's CDR3 is CASRARGNEQYF. The CDR3 DNA sequence: TGTGCCAGCAGAGCCAGGGGCAACGAGCAGTACTTC. The entire variable domain, with the rest obtained from reference TRBV18 and TRBJ2-7, is as follows: NAGVMQNPRHLVRRRGQEARLRCSPMKGHSHVYWYRQLPEEGLKFMVYLQKENIIDESGMPKERFSAEFPKEGPSILRIQQVVRGDSAAYFCASRARGNEQYFGPGTRLTVT.

The chain is built from TRBV28 and TRBJ2-7; D remains ambiguous. Trimming removed 6 bases from V and 2 bases from J, with 17 bases in between. Germline CDR1 and CDR2: MDHEN and SYDVKM. This CDR3 comprises 15 residues. Written as DNA, the CDR3 is TGTGCCAGCAGGACCCGACGGAGTACTACCTACGAGCAGTACTTC. It translates to CASRTRRSTTYEQYF.

The CDR3 DNA reads TGTGCCAGCAGCGTAGGTGGAGGGGCCCTCTATGGCTACACCTTC. Protein product: CASSVGGGALYGYTF. J is TRBJ1-2 and V is TRBV9, with D tentatively TRBD1 (5 bases). This CDR3 spans 15 amino acids. CDR1 and CDR2 (germline): SGDLS, YYNGEE. V lost 0 bases and J 4 bases, leaving 13 bases between the germline ends.

V usage is TRBV9 and J usage is TRBJ2-2; tentatively, D is TRBD1 or TRBD2 (5 bases each). Between the trimmed V and J ends, which lost 5 bases and 6 bases, there was a span of 5 bases. The CDR3 is 11 amino acids. CDR1 and CDR2 (germline): SGDLS, YYNGEE. This CDR3 reads CASRGAGELFF. The CDR3 DNA reads as TGTGCCAGCAGGGGGGCCGGGGAGCTGTTTTTT.

The chain couples TRBV19 to TRBJ1-2; D gene ambiguous. The CDR3 runs 13 residues. The ends were cut back, 2 bases at V and 2 bases at J, with 6 bases in the middle. Per germline, CDR1 LNHDA and CDR2 SQIVND (reference sequence). The CDR3 sequence: CASSIPENYGYTF. The CDR3 bases are TGTGCCAGTAGTATACCAGAAAACTATGGCTACACCTTC.